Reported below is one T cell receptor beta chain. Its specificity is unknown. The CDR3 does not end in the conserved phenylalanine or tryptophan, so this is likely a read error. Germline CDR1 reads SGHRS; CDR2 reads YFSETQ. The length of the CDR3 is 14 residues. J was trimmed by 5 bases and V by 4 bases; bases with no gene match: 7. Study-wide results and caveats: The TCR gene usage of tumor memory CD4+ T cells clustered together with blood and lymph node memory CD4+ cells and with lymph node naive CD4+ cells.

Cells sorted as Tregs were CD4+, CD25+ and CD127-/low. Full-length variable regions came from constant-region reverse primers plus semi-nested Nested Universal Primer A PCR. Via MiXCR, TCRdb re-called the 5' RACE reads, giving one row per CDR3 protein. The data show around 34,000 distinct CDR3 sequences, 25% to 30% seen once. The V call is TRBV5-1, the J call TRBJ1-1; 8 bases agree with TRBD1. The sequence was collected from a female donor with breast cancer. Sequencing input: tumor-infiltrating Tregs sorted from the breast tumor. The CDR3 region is CASSRQGPETEAFL. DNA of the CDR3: TGCGCCAGCAGCAGACAGGGGCCGGAAACTGAAGCTTTCCTT.